Listed here is a single T cell receptor (beta chain). Antigen: not known. This sample's time point: after dendritic cell vaccination, including at tumor progression/relapse. The vaccine used monocyte-derived dendritic cells pulsed overnight with autologous tumor lysate. None of the glioblastoma patients had an isocitrate dehydrogenase mutation. This entry is derived from a study of glioma-infiltrating T cells after dendritic cell vaccination. For the study at large: After recurrence, repeat resection gave post-vaccination tumor, with several paired samples. Study-level points and caveats: Patients with more pretreatment TILs had longer time to progression and survival.

The primer mix had 60 V beta and 13 J beta primers. The repertoire was sequenced with immunoSEQ multiplex PCR; TCRdb's copy has only in-frame clones and lacks some. The sample records around 2,200 clones, roughly 79% being singletons. Per the germline V gene, CDR1 is GTSNPN and CDR2 is SVGIG (reference sequence). The ends lost 2 bases at V and 3 bases at J; junction bases unmatched: 4. The CDR3 is made up of 14 amino acids. This sequence was found in a human donor with glioblastoma. The rearrangement links TRBV30 to TRBJ1-1; 9 positions agree with TRBD1. Sequencing was performed on tumor tissue, taken after dendritic cell vaccination. The CDR3 nucleotides read TGTGCCTGGAGTCCCGGGACAGGGCACACTGAAGCTTTCTTT. Translated: CAWSPGTGHTEAFF.